These T cell receptor beta chains were read from a single sample in a study of cytomegalovirus exposure and HLA in healthy donors. Using immunoSEQ multiplex PCR, the repertoire was profiled, and TCRdb retains in-frame clones only, with some absent. The sample gives about 90,000 clones, 78% of which show up once; under 5.5% is in the top ten. The sample was PBMCs. Source of these receptors: a middle-aged woman in good health and CMV-seropositive. Each CDR3 is given with its conserved first and last residue. D genes are given only for firm matches. The listing skips clone size in some rows; elsewhere it reads once, few, many or a size class.

cdr3_aa	cdr3_nt	clone_size	j_call	d_call	v_call
CASSFGRAGQETQYF	TGTGCTAGCAGCTTCGGGCGAGCGGGCCAAGAGACCCAGTACTTC	-	TRBJ2-5	-	TRBV7-7
CASSFTREDTQYF	TGTGCCAGCAGTTTTACGCGGGAGGATACGCAGTATTTT	-	TRBJ2-3	TRBD2	TRBV7-2
CASSEDPQDTEAFF	TGTGCCAGCAGTGAAGATCCGCAGGACACTGAAGCTTTCTTT	-	TRBJ1-1	-	TRBV2
CASSIGTGATNEKLFF	TGTGCCAGTAGTATAGGCACTGGTGCAACTAATGAAAAGCTGTTTTTT	-	TRBJ1-4	-	TRBV19
CSARLGGEQYF	TGCAGCGCCCGACTAGGAGGCGAGCAGTACTTC	few	TRBJ2-7	-	TRBV29-1
CASGSLDNEQFF	TGTGCCAGCGGGAGTCTAGACAATGAGCAGTTCTTC	-	TRBJ2-1	-	TRBV7-9
CASSQVGTGLNYGYTF	TGCGCCAGCAGCCAAGTCGGTACAGGCCTTAACTATGGCTACACCTTC	few	TRBJ1-2	-	TRBV4-3
CARSLVSDREYEQYF	TGTGCCAGAAGCTTGGTCAGTGACAGGGAATACGAGCAGTACTTC	-	TRBJ2-7	TRBD1	TRBV5-3
CASSRPDSAGTQYF	TGTGCCAGCAGTCGACCCGATAGCGCCGGTACGCAGTATTTT	-	TRBJ2-3	-	TRBV27
CASSLDGKETQYF	TGCGCCAGCAGCTTGGACGGTAAAGAGACCCAGTACTTC	-	TRBJ2-5	-	TRBV5-1
CASSGAGYYEQYF	TGCGCCAGCAGTGGGGCAGGGTACTACGAGCAGTACTTC	once	TRBJ2-7	-	TRBV10-1
CSSSSDRESQHF	TGTTCCAGCAGCTCAGACAGGGAGTCCCAGCATTTT	-	TRBJ1-5	TRBD1	TRBV7-9
CASSTGTFNQPQHF	TGTGCCAGTAGTACCGGGACTTTCAATCAGCCCCAGCATTTT	few	TRBJ1-5	-	TRBV19
CASSLDVVGTGFTEAFF	TGTGCCAGCAGCTTAGATGTTGTAGGGACAGGGTTTACTGAAGCTTTCTTT	few	TRBJ1-1	TRBD1	TRBV11-3
CASSLGGSGPSYEQYF	TGTGCCAGCAGCTTAGGCGGCTCAGGGCCATCCTACGAGCAGTACTTC	-	TRBJ2-7	-	TRBV7-9
CVSSFSQGEETQYF	TGTGTCAGCAGTTTCTCTCAGGGGGAAGAGACCCAGTACTTC	once	TRBJ2-5	TRBD1	TRBV28
CASSRQDDNEKLFF	TGTGCCAGCAGTAGACAGGACGATAATGAAAAACTGTTTTTT	-	TRBJ1-4	-	TRBV28
CASSASRNAEAFF	TGTGCCAGCAGCGCAAGCAGGAATGCTGAAGCTTTCTTT	-	TRBJ1-1	-	TRBV7-2
CASSWRAGFGYNEQFF	TGTGCCAGCAGCTGGAGGGCGGGATTCGGGTACAATGAGCAGTTCTTC	-	TRBJ2-1	-	TRBV5-6
CASSPTSYNEQFF	TGTGCCAGCAGCCCGACTAGTTACAATGAGCAGTTCTTC	once	TRBJ2-1	-	TRBV7-2
CASSVGGTSPGELFF	TGTGCCAGCAGCGTAGGTGGGACTAGCCCCGGGGAGCTGTTTTTT	-	TRBJ2-2	TRBD2	TRBV9
CASSFSGSAYNEQFF	TGTGCCAGCAGCTTCAGCGGGAGTGCCTACAATGAGCAGTTCTTC	-	TRBJ2-1	TRBD2	TRBV7-9
CASRPGLAGVSEQFF	TGTGCCAGCAGGCCGGGACTAGCGGGAGTCAGTGAGCAGTTCTTC	-	TRBJ2-1	TRBD2	TRBV6-1
CASSTSGLAVTYEQYF	TGTGCCAGTAGTACCTCGGGACTAGCGGTCACCTACGAGCAGTACTTC	-	TRBJ2-7	TRBD2	TRBV19
CAGKGPSTEAFF	TGTGCCGGAAAGGGGCCGAGCACTGAAGCTTTCTTT	-	TRBJ1-1	-	TRBV7-9
CASSRGRDRVFVTQYF	TGTGCCAGTAGTAGGGGCCGGGACAGGGTTTTTGTGACCCAGTACTTC	-	TRBJ2-5	TRBD1	TRBV19
CASSLAGQNTEAFF	TGTGCCAGCAGCTTAGCGGGACAGAACACTGAAGCTTTCTTT	-	TRBJ1-1	-	TRBV13
CASSLPDRGQGYTF	TGCGCCAGCAGCTTGCCCGACAGGGGGCAAGGCTACACCTTC	-	TRBJ1-2	TRBD1	TRBV5-1
CASSQDSGIKPYEQYF	TGCGCCAGCAGCCAGGATAGCGGGATAAAGCCTTACGAGCAGTACTTC	-	TRBJ2-7	TRBD2	TRBV4-3
CASSESDEQFF	TGTGCCAGCAGTGAAAGCGATGAGCAGTTCTTC	-	TRBJ2-1	-	TRBV2
CASSPLATGIGELFF	TGTGCCAGCAGCCCTCTCGCGACAGGGATCGGGGAGCTGTTTTTT	-	TRBJ2-2	TRBD1	TRBV5-5
CASSQEGTGSYEQYF	TGCGCCAGCAGCCAAGAAGGGACAGGTTCCTACGAGCAGTACTTC	-	TRBJ2-7	TRBD1	TRBV4-3
CASSPQVPNYEQYF	TGTGCCAGCAGTCCGCAGGTACCAAACTACGAGCAGTACTTC	once	TRBJ2-7	-	TRBV27
CASSLGQDPSYEQYF	TGTGCCAGCAGCTTAGGGCAGGATCCTTCCTACGAGCAGTACTTC	-	TRBJ2-7	-	TRBV7-2
CASSLRSGVLTDTQYF	TGTGCCAGCAGCTTACGTAGCGGGGTCCTCACAGATACGCAGTATTTT	-	TRBJ2-3	TRBD2	TRBV7-3
CASTPGQASYNEQFF	TGCGCCAGCACCCCTGGACAGGCATCCTACAATGAGCAGTTCTTC	few	TRBJ2-1	TRBD1	TRBV5-1
CASSVDRVSYEQYF	TGTGCCAGCAGTGTCGACAGAGTCTCCTACGAGCAGTACTTC	-	TRBJ2-7	-	TRBV2
CSVVGLRQGAYEQYF	TGCAGCGTTGTAGGGCTTCGACAGGGTGCCTACGAGCAGTACTTC	-	TRBJ2-7	TRBD1	TRBV29-1